Only a few counts were recorded for the clone carrying this T cell receptor beta chain. As yet, its antigen is unknown. TCRdb re-called the 5' RACE reads through MiXCR, storing one row per CDR3 protein. This table has around 88,000 distinct CDR3 sequences, under 15% appearing once. The CDR3 is 12 amino acids. The V end lost 1 base, the J end lost 8 bases, and 8 bases lay between the germline ends. CDR1 is LGHDT, CDR2 YNNKEL, per germline (reference sequence). These data come from a study of early T cells in non-severe SARS-CoV-2 infection. Findings and limits, study-wide: Anti-spike CD8 responses were favored in VDJdb matching, and private and CD4 specificities were missed.

The sample was whole blood. The J gene is TRBJ1-2, the V gene TRBV3-1; no reliable D call. This clonotype was sampled from an adult who was a healthcare worker with PCR-confirmed SARS-CoV-2 infection or an uninfected control (not recorded which). The DNA of the CDR3 is TGTGCCAGCAGCCAAGTTGGGGTCGGCTACACCTTC. This sequence encodes CASSQVGVGYTF. Supplemented by reference TRBV3-1 and TRBJ1-2, the full variable domain reads DTAVSQTPKYLVTQMGNDKSIKCEQNLGHDTMYWYKQDSKKFLKIMFSYNNKELIINETVPNRFSPKSPDKAHLNLHINSLELGDSAVYFCASSQVGVGYTFGSGTRLTVV.